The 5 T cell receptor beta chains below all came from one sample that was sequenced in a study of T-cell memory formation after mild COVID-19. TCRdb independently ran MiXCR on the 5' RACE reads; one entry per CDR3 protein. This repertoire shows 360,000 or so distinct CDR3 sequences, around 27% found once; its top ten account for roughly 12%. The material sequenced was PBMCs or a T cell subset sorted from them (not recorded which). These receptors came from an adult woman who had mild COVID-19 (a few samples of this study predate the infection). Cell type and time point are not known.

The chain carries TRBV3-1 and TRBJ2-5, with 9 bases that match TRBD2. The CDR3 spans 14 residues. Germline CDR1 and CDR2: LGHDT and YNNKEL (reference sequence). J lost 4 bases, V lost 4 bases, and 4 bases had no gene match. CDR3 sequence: CASSRSAGGETQYF. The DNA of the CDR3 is TGTGCCAGCAGCCGATCAGCGGGGGGAGAGACCCAGTACTTC.

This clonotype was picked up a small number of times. As DNA, the CDR3 is TGTGCCAGCACCCAGGAGGGGGCCTTCTACAATGAGCAGTTCTTC. Amino acid sequence: CASTQEGAFYNEQFF. The chain is built from TRBV12-3 or TRBV12-4 and TRBJ2-1; D is possibly TRBD1 (7 bases). The CDR3 runs 15 residues. V was shortened by 7 bases and J by 3 bases, with 16 bases between the two germline ends.

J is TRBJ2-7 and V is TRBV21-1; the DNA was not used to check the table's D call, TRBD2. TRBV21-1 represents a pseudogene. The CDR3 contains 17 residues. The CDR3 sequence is CASSKAGGTSGSIEQYF. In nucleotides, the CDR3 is TGTGCCAGCAGCAAAGCGGGAGGGACTAGCGGGAGTATCGAGCAGTACTTC.

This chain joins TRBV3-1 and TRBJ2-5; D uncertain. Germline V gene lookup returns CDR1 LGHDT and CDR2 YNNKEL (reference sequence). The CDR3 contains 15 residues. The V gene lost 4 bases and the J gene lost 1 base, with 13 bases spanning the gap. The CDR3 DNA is TGTGCCAGCAGCCCTACACAACCGTCCCAAGAGACCCAGTACTTC. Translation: CASSPTQPSQETQYF.

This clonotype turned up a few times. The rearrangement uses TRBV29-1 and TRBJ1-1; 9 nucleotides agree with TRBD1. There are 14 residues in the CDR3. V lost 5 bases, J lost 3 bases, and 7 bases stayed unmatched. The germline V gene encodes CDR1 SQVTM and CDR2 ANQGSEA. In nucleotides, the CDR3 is TGCAGCGTTCTACAGGGGGCAGGGGACACTGAAGCTTTCTTT. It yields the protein CSVLQGAGDTEAFF.